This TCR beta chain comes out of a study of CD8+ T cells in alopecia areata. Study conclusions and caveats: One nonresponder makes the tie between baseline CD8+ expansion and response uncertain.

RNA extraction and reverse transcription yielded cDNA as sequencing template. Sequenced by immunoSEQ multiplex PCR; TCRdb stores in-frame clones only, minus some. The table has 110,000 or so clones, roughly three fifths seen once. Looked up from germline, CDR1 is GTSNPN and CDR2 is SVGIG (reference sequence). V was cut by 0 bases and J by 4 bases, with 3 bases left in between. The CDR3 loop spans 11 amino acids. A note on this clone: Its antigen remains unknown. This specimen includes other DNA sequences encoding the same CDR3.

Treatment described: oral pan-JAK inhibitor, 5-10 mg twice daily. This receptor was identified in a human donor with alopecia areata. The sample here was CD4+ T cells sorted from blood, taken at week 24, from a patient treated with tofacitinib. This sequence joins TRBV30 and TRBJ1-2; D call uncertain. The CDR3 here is CAWSVSYGYTF. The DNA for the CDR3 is TGTGCCTGGAGTGTGAGCTATGGCTACACCTTC. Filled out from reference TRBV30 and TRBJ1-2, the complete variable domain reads SQTIHQWPATLVQPVGSPLSLECTVEGTSNPNLYWYRQAAGRGLQLLFYSVGIGQISSEVPQNLSASRPQDRQFILSSKKLLLSDSGFYLCAWSVSYGYTFGSGTRLTVV.